This T cell receptor (beta chain) was sequenced in a study of spatial heterogeneity in lung cancer. V lost 10 bases to trimming and J lost 8 bases, with 17 bases between them. This CDR3 comprises 13 residues. Germline CDR1 is ENHRY and CDR2 is SYGVKD. Carried by each TCR cDNA molecule was a unique molecular identifier. TCRdb used MiXCR to reprocess the 5' RACE reads, holding one entry per CDR3 protein. This sample yields roughly 48,000 distinct CDR3 sequences, of which approximately 5.3% are seen a single time; 11% belongs to the top ten. Stated time point: sample taken at primary tumor resection. Samples were obtained from 70 or so donors, all untreated early-stage non-small cell lung cancer patients. This clonotype showed up many times.

This TCR was recovered from a male donor with early-stage non-small cell lung cancer. The source material was PBMCs, sampled at surgery. This sequence joins TRBV10-3 and TRBJ1-4; D gene ambiguous. The CDR3 sequence is CASMRSLGEKLFF. The DNA of the CDR3 is TGTGCCAGTATGCGCAGTTTGGGGGAAAAACTGTTTTTT.